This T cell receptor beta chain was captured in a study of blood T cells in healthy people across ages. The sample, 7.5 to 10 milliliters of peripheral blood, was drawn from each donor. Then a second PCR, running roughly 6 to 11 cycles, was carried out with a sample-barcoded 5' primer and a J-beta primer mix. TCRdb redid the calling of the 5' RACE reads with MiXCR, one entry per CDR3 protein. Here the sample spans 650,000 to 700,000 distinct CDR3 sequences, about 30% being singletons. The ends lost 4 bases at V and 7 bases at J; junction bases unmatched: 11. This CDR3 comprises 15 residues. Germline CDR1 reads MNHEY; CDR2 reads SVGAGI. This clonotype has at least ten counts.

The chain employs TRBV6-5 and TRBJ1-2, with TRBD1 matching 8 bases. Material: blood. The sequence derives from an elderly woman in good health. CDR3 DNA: TGTGCCAGCAGTTCCCGGACAGGGAGATCCGGTGGCTACACCTTC. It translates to CASSSRTGRSGGYTF.